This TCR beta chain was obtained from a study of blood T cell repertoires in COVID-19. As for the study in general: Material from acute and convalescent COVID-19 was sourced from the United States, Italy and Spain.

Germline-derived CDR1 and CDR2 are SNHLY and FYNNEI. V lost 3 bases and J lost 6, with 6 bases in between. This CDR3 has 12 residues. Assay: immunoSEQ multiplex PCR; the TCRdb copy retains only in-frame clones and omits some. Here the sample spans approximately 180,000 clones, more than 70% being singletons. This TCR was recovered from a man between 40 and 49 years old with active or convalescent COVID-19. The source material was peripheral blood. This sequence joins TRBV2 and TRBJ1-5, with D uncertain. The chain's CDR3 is CASSDPRQPQHF. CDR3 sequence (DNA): TGTGCCAGCAGTGATCCCCGTCAGCCCCAGCATTTT. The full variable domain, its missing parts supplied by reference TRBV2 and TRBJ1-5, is EPEVTQTPSHQVTQMGQEVILRCVPISNHLYFYWYRQILGQKVEFLVSFYNNEISEKSEIFDDQFSVERPDGSNFTLKIRSTKLEDSAMYFCASSDPRQPQHFGDGTRLSIL.